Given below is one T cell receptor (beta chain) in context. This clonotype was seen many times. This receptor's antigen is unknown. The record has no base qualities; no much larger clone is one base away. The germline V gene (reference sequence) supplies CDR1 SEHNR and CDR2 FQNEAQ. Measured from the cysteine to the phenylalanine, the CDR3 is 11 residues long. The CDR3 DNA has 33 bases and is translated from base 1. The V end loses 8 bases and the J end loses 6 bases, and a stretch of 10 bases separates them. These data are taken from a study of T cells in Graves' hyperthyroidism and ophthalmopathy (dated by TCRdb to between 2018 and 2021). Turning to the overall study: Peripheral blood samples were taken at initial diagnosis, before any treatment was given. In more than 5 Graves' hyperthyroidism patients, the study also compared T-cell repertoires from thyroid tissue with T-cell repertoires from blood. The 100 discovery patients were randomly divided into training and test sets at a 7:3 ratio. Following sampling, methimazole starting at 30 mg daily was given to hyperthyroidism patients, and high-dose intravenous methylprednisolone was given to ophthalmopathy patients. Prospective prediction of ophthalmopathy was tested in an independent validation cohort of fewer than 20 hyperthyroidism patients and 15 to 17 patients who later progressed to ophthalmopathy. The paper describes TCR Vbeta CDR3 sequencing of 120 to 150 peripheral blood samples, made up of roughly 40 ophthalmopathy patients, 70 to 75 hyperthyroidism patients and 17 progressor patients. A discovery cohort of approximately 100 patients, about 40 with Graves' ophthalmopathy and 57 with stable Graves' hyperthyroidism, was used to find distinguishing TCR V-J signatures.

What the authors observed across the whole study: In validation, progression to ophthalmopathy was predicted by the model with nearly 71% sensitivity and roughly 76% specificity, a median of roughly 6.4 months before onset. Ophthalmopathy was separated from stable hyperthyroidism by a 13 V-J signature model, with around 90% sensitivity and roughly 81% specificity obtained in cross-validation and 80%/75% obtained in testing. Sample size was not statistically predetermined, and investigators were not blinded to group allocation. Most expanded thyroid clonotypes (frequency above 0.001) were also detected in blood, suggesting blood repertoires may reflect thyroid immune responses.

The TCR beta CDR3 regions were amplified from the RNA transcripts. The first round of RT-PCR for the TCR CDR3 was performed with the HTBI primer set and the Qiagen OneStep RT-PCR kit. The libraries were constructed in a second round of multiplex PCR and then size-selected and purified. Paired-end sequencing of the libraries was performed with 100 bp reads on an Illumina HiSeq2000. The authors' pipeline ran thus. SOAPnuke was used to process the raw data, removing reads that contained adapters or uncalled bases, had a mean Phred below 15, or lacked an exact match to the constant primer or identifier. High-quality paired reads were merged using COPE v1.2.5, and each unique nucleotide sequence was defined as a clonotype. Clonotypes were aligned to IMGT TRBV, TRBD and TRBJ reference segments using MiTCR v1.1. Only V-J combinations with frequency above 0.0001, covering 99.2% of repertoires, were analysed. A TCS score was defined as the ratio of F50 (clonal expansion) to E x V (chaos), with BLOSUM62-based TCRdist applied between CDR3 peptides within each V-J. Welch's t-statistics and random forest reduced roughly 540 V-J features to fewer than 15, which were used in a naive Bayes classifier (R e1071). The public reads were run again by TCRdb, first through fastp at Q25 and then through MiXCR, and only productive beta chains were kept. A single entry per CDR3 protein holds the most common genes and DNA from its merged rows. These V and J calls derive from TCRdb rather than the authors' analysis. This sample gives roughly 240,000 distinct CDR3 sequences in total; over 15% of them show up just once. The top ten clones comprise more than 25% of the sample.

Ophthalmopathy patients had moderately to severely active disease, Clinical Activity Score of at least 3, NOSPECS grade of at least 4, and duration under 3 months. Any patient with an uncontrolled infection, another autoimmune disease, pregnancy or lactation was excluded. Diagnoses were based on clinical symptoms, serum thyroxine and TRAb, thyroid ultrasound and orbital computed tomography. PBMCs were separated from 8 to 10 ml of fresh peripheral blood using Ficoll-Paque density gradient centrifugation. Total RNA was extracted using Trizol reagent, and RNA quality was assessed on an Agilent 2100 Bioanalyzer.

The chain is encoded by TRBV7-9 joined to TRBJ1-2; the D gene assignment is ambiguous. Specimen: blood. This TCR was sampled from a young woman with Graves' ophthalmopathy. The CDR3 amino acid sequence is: CASPSRDGYTF. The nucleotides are TGTGCCAGCCCAAGTAGGGATGGCTACACCTTC.